The T cell receptor beta chain described here comes from a study of T cell responses to AZD1222 COVID-19 vaccine. The method was immunoSEQ multiplex PCR; TCRdb's version includes in-frame clones alone and lacks a portion of them. The table lists 150,000 to 200,000 clones, roughly 93% of them singletons. Trimming took off 1 base at V and 8 bases at J, with 18 bases between the two ends. Germline V lookup: CDR1 GTSNPN, CDR2 SVGIG (reference sequence). The CDR3 contains 15 residues. The V gene is TRBV30, the J gene TRBJ2-1; D may be TRBD2 (5 bases). The material sequenced was peripheral blood, taken 28 days after the second dose of the MenACWY control vaccine. The TCR sequence derives from an adult who received the MenACWY meningococcal vaccine as a control. The CDR3 region is CAWSEWGVPSHEQFF. Here the CDR3 DNA reads TGTGCCTGGAGTGAATGGGGAGTTCCATCACATGAGCAGTTCTTC.